A single sample is the source of the 23 T cell receptor beta chains below, sequenced in a study of OX40 agonist ivuxolimab in advanced cancers. The protocol was immunoSEQ multiplex PCR, while the TCRdb copy is restricted to in-frame clones and leaves out a portion. This table holds some 76,000 clones, roughly 86% found once. The sample was CD4+ or CD8+ T cells sorted from blood, taken in a trial of the OX40 agonist ivuxolimab. The receptors originated from an adult with an advanced solid tumor such as melanoma, head and neck, liver or kidney cancer.

The rearrangement joins TRBV25-1 to TRBJ1-6; 7 positions agree with TRBD1. V was pared by 5 bases and J by 10 bases, with 11 bases of the junction left unmatched. Germline V lookup: CDR1 MGHDK, CDR2 SYGVNS. The CDR3 runs to 15 residues. The CDR3 reads CASSSRTGRGSPLHF. CDR3 nucleotides: TGTGCCAGCAGTTCCCGGACAGGTAGAGGATCACCCCTCCACTTT.

CDR3 in DNA: TGTGCCAGCAGCTTAGGAGATGGGGCCCTGGGGACCCAGTACTTC. The encoded protein is CASSLGDGALGTQYF. This sequence joins TRBV7-2 and TRBJ2-5; maybe TRBD1 (5 bases). Germline values: CDR1 SGHTA, CDR2 FQGNSA. The CDR3 consists of 15 residues. Trimming stripped 1 base from V and 7 bases from J, with 16 bases between. Together with reference TRBV7-2 and TRBJ2-5, the CDR3 gives the full variable domain: GAGVSQSPSNKVTEKGKDVELRCDPISGHTALYWYRQSLGQGLEFLIYFQGNSAPDKSGLPSDRFSAERTGGSVSTLTIQRTQQEDSAVYLCASSLGDGALGTQYFGPGTRLLVL.

The chain combines TRBV11-2 with TRBJ2-5; 16 bases are a match to TRBD2. CDR3 length: 18 residues. CDR1 is SGHAT and CDR2 is FQNNGV in the germline V gene. V dropped 1 base and J dropped 0; count of bases not matched to a gene: 2. Here the CDR3 DNA reads TGTGCCAGCAGCTTAGTGGGACTAGCGGGAGGGTACCAAGAGACCCAGTACTTC. Amino acids: CASSLVGLAGGYQETQYF.

The chain carries TRBV12-5 and TRBJ2-3; D might be TRBD2 (6 bases). Trimming took off 2 bases at V and 3 bases at J, with 21 bases between the two ends. In germline, CDR1 is LGHNT, CDR2 FRNRAP. The length of the CDR3 is 18 residues. Here the CDR3 DNA reads TGTGCTAGTGGTTTGTCCCGGGACGGGAGCGTAGAAACAGATACGCAGTATTTT. Protein sequence: CASGLSRDGSVETDTQYF.

This chain joins TRBV6-1 and TRBJ1-5; possible D gene TRBD1, 5 bases. The CDR3 has 15 residues. Deletions cut 7 bases from V and 2 bases from J, with 15 bases between. The germline CDR1 and CDR2 sequences are MNHNS and SASEGT. CDR3 loop: CASKMGGMGNQPQHF. For the CDR3, the DNA is TGTGCCAGCAAGATGGGGGGAATGGGCAATCAGCCCCAGCATTTT.

The CDR3 bases are TGTGCCAGTAGTATGATGACAGGGGTGAACACTGAAGCTTTCTTT. Its protein product is CASSMMTGVNTEAFF. The chain carries TRBV19 and TRBJ1-1, with TRBD1 identical over 8 bases. This CDR3 contains 15 residues. V was pared by 3 bases and J by 0 bases, with 3 bases of the junction left unmatched. Germline V gives CDR1 LNHDA, CDR2 SQIVND (reference sequence).

This chain joins TRBV30 and TRBJ1-4, with D possibly matching TRBD1 (6 bases). Trimming removed 5 bases at V and 5 bases at J, with 12 bases between. The CDR3 spans 13 residues. Germline V gives CDR1 GTSNPN, CDR2 SVGIG (reference sequence). The CDR3, as DNA: TGTGCCTGGTCGGGACAAACGAATGAAAAACTGTTTTTT. Translating gives CAWSGQTNEKLFF.

This sequence joins TRBV5-4 and TRBJ1-3; the D gene is possibly TRBD1 (5 bases). The V gene lost 4 bases and the J gene lost 3 bases, with 20 bases spanning the gap. Germline V CDR1 and CDR2: SGHNT, YYREEE (reference sequence). This CDR3 has 17 amino acids. The CDR3 reads CASSPTTGALYGNTIYF. The DNA of the CDR3 is TGTGCCAGCAGCCCCACTACCGGGGCCTTGTATGGAAACACCATATATTTT.

This chain uses TRBV10-3 with TRBJ2-7, with D possibly matching TRBD1 (5 bases). V shed 1 base and J shed 6 bases, with 10 bases lying between them. The CDR3 totals 13 residues. Germline assignment: CDR1 ENHRY and CDR2 SYGVKD. CDR3 in DNA: TGTGCCATCAGTGAGTGGCAGGGCCGCGAGCAGTACTTC. Its translation: CAISEWQGREQYF.

The V call is TRBV10-3, the J call TRBJ2-1, with TRBD2 as a possible D gene (6 bases). The ends were cut back, 4 bases at V and 7 bases at J, with 8 bases in the middle. The CDR3 covers 12 residues. Germline V lookup: CDR1 ENHRY, CDR2 SYGVKD. The CDR3 region is CAISVGRNEQFF. The CDR3, as DNA: TGTGCCATCAGTGTAGGGAGGAATGAGCAGTTCTTC.

The V call is TRBV6-6, the J call TRBJ1-2; 7 nucleotides agree with TRBD1. Per germline, CDR1 MNHNY and CDR2 SVGAGI (reference sequence). Germline trimming cut 5 bases from V and 6 bases from J; bases unmatched to any gene: 6. There are 13 residues in the CDR3. CDR3 sequence: CASSLQGNDGYTF. In DNA, the CDR3 is TGTGCCAGCAGTCTACAGGGGAATGATGGCTACACCTTC.

This chain uses TRBV7-2 with TRBJ2-1; D not resolved. Germline lookup yields CDR1 SGHTA and CDR2 FQGNSA. The CDR3 covers 15 residues. The V end lost 5 bases, the J end lost 3 bases, and 14 bases lay between the germline ends. The DNA of the CDR3 is TGTGCCAGCAGCCGGTTCCAACACAACTACAATGAGCAGTTCTTC. This sequence encodes CASSRFQHNYNEQFF. Full variable domain (missing parts from reference TRBV7-2 and TRBJ2-1): GAGVSQSPSNKVTEKGKDVELRCDPISGHTALYWYRQSLGQGLEFLIYFQGNSAPDKSGLPSDRFSAERTGGSVSTLTIQRTQQEDSAVYLCASSRFQHNYNEQFFGPGTRLTVL.

V usage is TRBV5-1 and J usage is TRBJ1-1, with no clear D. Germline-derived CDR1 and CDR2 are SGHRS and YFSETQ. V was cut by 2 bases and J by 3 bases, with 11 bases left in between. This CDR3 has 14 residues. Here the CDR3 DNA reads TGCGCCAGCAGCTTCAACGGGTTCGACACTGAAGCTTTCTTT. It codes for CASSFNGFDTEAFF.

The chain recombines TRBV7-3 with TRBJ1-1; D is uncertain. CDR1 and CDR2 (germline): SGHTA, FQGTGA. This CDR3 contains 14 residues. V gave up 4 bases and J gave up 3 bases, with 12 bases separating them. CDR3 coding DNA: TGTGCCAGCAGCTCCAGTGGCGGCTACACTGAAGCTTTCTTT. Its translation is CASSSSGGYTEAFF. The variable domain in full, completed from reference TRBV7-3 and TRBJ1-1, reads GAGVSQTPSNKVTEKGKYVELRCDPISGHTALYWYRQSLGQGPEFLIYFQGTGAADDSGLPNDRFFAVRPEGSVSTLKIQRTERGDSAVYLCASSSSGGYTEAFFGQGTRLTVV.

This chain joins TRBV2 and TRBJ2-2, with D possibly TRBD2 on 7 matching bases. This CDR3 is built from 16 residues. Trimming pared 6 bases from V and 5 bases from J, leaving 19 bases between. Germline loops: CDR1 SNHLY, CDR2 FYNNEI. The CDR3 is CASSPEGGAGTGELFF. The CDR3 nucleotides read TGTGCCAGCAGCCCAGAAGGGGGGGCAGGAACCGGGGAGCTGTTTTTT.

The CDR3 protein is CASSHPAGTSGSLEKFF. DNA of the CDR3: TGTGCCAGCAGCCATCCCGCGGGGACTAGCGGATCCCTGGAGAAGTTCTTC. The chain employs TRBV4-2 and TRBJ2-1; 11 nucleotides align to TRBD2. J lost 14 bases, V lost 3 bases, and 18 bases had no gene match. This CDR3 is built from 17 residues. The germline gives CDR1 LGHNA, CDR2 YNFKEQ.

The rearrangement links TRBV5-1 to TRBJ2-1; TRBD2 matches at 7 bases. The CDR3 has 16 amino acids. The V gene's germline CDR1 is SGHRS and CDR2 YFSETQ. The V gene end was trimmed by 4 bases and the J gene end by 7 bases; junction bases not matched to a gene: 14. Here the CDR3 DNA reads TGCGCCAGCAGCCCCCGGGGGGTACCCTCAGGAAATGAGCAGTTCTTC. This sequence encodes CASSPRGVPSGNEQFF.

The V gene is TRBV5-5, the J gene TRBJ1-2, with 7 bases aligning to TRBD1. Germline V gives CDR1 SGHKS, CDR2 YYEKEE (reference sequence). Trimming removed 2 bases from V and 8 bases from J; junction bases left unmatched: 3. The CDR3 totals 12 residues. The CDR3 DNA reads as TGTGCCAGCAGCTTTACAGGGGAGGGCTACACCTTC. Protein sequence: CASSFTGEGYTF.

The rearrangement joins TRBV7-3 to TRBJ2-1; 8 nucleotides align to TRBD2. Germline V CDR1 and CDR2: SGHTA, FQGTGA. Unmatched junction bases numbered 7, after V lost 5 bases and J lost 10 bases. CDR3 length: 13 amino acids. CDR3 residues: CASSQVAGGEQFF. The CDR3, as DNA: TGTGCCAGCAGCCAGGTGGCGGGAGGAGAGCAGTTCTTC. The variable domain in full, with the rest retrieved from reference TRBV7-3 and TRBJ2-1, is GAGVSQTPSNKVTEKGKYVELRCDPISGHTALYWYRQSLGQGPEFLIYFQGTGAADDSGLPNDRFFAVRPEGSVSTLKIQRTERGDSAVYLCASSQVAGGEQFFGPGTRLTVL.

This clone was observed a single time. The chain combines TRBV28 with TRBJ2-1; 9 bases align to TRBD1. Germline-derived CDR1 and CDR2 are MDHEN and SYDVKM. This CDR3 comprises 16 residues. V lost 2 bases to trimming and J lost 1 base; unmatched junction nucleotides: 3. The CDR3 coding sequence is TGTGCCAGCAGTTTAAGGGGACAGGGATCCTACAATGAGCAGTTCTTC. The encoded protein is CASSLRGQGSYNEQFF.

The chain combines TRBV6-6 with TRBJ2-5; a possible D gene is TRBD2 (5 bases). This CDR3 region has 14 residues. From germline, CDR1 is MNHNY and CDR2 SVGAGI (reference sequence). V was clipped by 6 bases and J by 5 bases, with 16 bases between them. This CDR3 is CASRKPGSRETQYF. CDR3 nucleotide sequence: TGTGCCAGCAGAAAACCGGGATCCAGGGAGACCCAGTACTTC.

This chain links TRBV6-5 with TRBJ1-2; D ambiguous. This CDR3 spans 14 amino acids. The V and J ends lost 5 bases and 2 bases respectively, with 12 bases between them. The V gene's germline CDR1 is MNHEY and CDR2 SVGAGI. The CDR3 DNA follows: TGTGCCAGCAGTGAAGGTGAAGAGAACTATGGCTACACCTTC. Translation gives CASSEGEENYGYTF.

The genes are TRBV29-1 and TRBJ2-7; D perhaps matches TRBD1 (6 bases). V lost 7 bases, J lost 6 bases, and 13 bases lay in between. Looked up from germline, CDR1 is SQVTM and CDR2 is ANQGSEA. The CDR3 sequence is 11 residues long. The CDR3 sequence: CSALTGPEQYF. CDR3 DNA: TGCAGCGCCCTAACAGGGCCCGAGCAGTACTTC.